The next 7 T cell receptor beta chains were all read from a single sample in a study of T-cell reconstitution after alpha-beta-depleted transplantation in children. Preparation of the TCRbeta library involved a method that used unique molecular identifiers. TCRdb re-derived calls from the PCR reads in MiXCR, one entry per CDR3 protein. Of about 980,000 distinct CDR3 sequences detected, about 29% appear once; the ten largest clones hold 28%. Source: PBMCs, mostly from graft donor cells, taken 360 days after TCRalphabeta/CD19-depleted stem cell transplant. These receptors all come from a boy in the first two years of life who had a stem cell transplant for SCID, so the T cells may come from the graft donor.

This clonotype was detected once. The chain couples TRBV20-1 to TRBJ2-5, with unresolved D. CDR3 length: 14 residues. Germline values: CDR1 DFQATT, CDR2 SNEGSKA (reference sequence). Trimming took 6 bases from V and 9 from J, leaving 23 bases between them. This CDR3 is CSADRADTPKAQYF. In DNA form, the CDR3 reads TGCAGTGCGGATCGTGCCGATACACCAAAGGCCCAGTACTTC.

This clonotype was counted many times. CDR3 in DNA: TGCAGCGTTACGGGGGAAACCTACGAGCAGTACTTC. Protein: CSVTGETYEQYF. This chain joins TRBV29-1 and TRBJ2-7; possible D gene TRBD2, 6 bases. The CDR3 extends over 12 amino acids. Trimming removed 5 bases from V and 2 bases from J, with 10 bases in between. Per the germline V gene, CDR1 is SQVTM and CDR2 is ANQGSEA.

CDR3 bases: TGCGCCAGCAGCCCCCTCTTGGGCACCACCTACGAGCAGTACTTC. Amino acids: CASSPLLGTTYEQYF. This chain joins TRBV4-1 and TRBJ2-7; the D is unclear. The CDR3 is 15 residues long. The germline V and J ends were trimmed by 4 bases and 2 bases, with 15 bases remaining between them. Per the germline V gene, CDR1 is MGHRA and CDR2 is YSYEKL.

The chain combines TRBV3-1 with TRBJ2-5; D is unclear. Germline CDR1 is LGHDT and CDR2 is YNNKEL (reference sequence). The CDR3 is 15 amino acids. V lost 0 bases and J lost 4, with 12 bases in between. CDR3 sequence reads: CASSQDPGLGETQYF. The CDR3, as DNA: TGTGCCAGCAGCCAAGACCCGGGCTTGGGAGAGACCCAGTACTTC.

This clonotype came up a few times. The chain employs TRBV10-3 and TRBJ1-1; D is unresolved. CDR3 size: 13 residues. The V end was cut by 7 bases, the J end by 0 bases, with 9 bases between. Germline V gives CDR1 ENHRY, CDR2 SYGVKD. CDR3 protein: CAITPQVNTEAFF. CDR3 bases: TGTGCCATCACTCCCCAGGTGAACACTGAAGCTTTCTTT.

This clonotype was counted only a few times. The chain's CDR3 is CASSGGQGRHTIYF. CDR3 DNA sequence: TGTGCCAGCAGCGGGGGACAGGGGAGGCACACCATATATTTT. The chain carries TRBV9 and TRBJ1-3; 10 bases match TRBD1. This CDR3 contains 14 residues. Germline V gene sequence: CDR1 SGDLS, CDR2 YYNGEE. J gave up 8 bases and V 3 bases, and 5 bases lay outside the gene matches.

The chain couples TRBV5-1 to TRBJ2-7; 9 nucleotides line up with TRBD1. CDR3 length equals 15 residues. The V and J ends lost 3 bases and 6 bases, in that order; junction bases with no gene match: 10. CDR1 and CDR2 (germline): SGHRS, YFSETQ. The CDR3 nucleotides are TGCGCCAGCAGCTACGACGGACAGGGGCAATTCGAGCAGTACTTC. Protein sequence: CASSYDGQGQFEQYF.